The 5 T cell receptor beta chains reported below all come from one sample, sequenced in a study of cytomegalovirus exposure and HLA in healthy donors. PCR primers comprised 60 Vbeta and 13 Jbeta primers. Assay used: immunoSEQ multiplex PCR; TCRdb lists only in-frame clones, some missing. The sample holds about 210,000 clones; about four fifths are singletons and the top ten take 9.5% to 13%. The sample consisted of PBMCs. Receptors originate from a woman aged 45-60 years in good health and CMV-seropositive.

The CDR3 loop is CASSEGQAVGEQYF. The CDR3 nucleotides read TGTGCCAGCAGTGAAGGACAAGCGGTGGGCGAGCAGTACTTC. J is TRBJ2-7 and V is TRBV6-1, with a possible D match to TRBD2 (5 bases). The CDR3 length is 14 residues. Germline CDR1 MNHNS, CDR2 SASEGT. Trimming left V 1 base short and J 6 bases short, with 13 bases between.

This clone was counted a few times. CDR3 in amino acids: CASSYGGGNGYTF. CDR3 nucleotide sequence: TGTGCCAGCAGTTACGGGGGAGGGAATGGCTACACCTTC. The V call is TRBV6-5, the J call TRBJ1-2; TRBD1 might be the D (5 bases). The CDR3 extends over 13 amino acids. Germline V gene lookup returns CDR1 MNHEY and CDR2 SVGAGI. Between the trimmed V and J ends, which lost 2 bases and 6 bases, there was a span of 10 bases.

This chain joins TRBV9 and TRBJ2-7, with D possibly being TRBD1 (5 bases). The germline V and J ends were trimmed by 5 bases and 1 base, with 19 bases remaining between them. Germline values: CDR1 SGDLS, CDR2 YYNGEE. CDR3 length equals 16 residues. The CDR3 is CASSDKPGLESYEQYF. The CDR3 nucleotides are TGTGCCAGCAGTGACAAGCCAGGGTTAGAATCCTACGAGCAGTACTTC.

V gene TRBV18 combines with J gene TRBJ1-4; D is possibly TRBD1 (5 bases). V was clipped by 4 bases and J by 0 bases, with 12 bases between them. The CDR3 has 16 amino acids. CDR1 and CDR2 from the germline V gene are KGHSH and LQKENI. The CDR3 here is CASSLSTEATNEKLFF. DNA of the CDR3: TGTGCCAGCTCACTTTCGACAGAAGCAACTAATGAAAAACTGTTTTTT.

The chain carries TRBV9 and TRBJ1-2; 10 bases line up with TRBD1. The junction had 3 bases not matched to a gene; V was cut back by 4 bases and J by 0 bases. CDR3 length: 15 amino acids. Germline values: CDR1 SGDLS, CDR2 YYNGEE. Here the CDR3 DNA reads TGTGCCAGCAGCCTTGGGACAGGGGCTAACTATGGCTACACCTTC. Translation gives CASSLGTGANYGYTF.